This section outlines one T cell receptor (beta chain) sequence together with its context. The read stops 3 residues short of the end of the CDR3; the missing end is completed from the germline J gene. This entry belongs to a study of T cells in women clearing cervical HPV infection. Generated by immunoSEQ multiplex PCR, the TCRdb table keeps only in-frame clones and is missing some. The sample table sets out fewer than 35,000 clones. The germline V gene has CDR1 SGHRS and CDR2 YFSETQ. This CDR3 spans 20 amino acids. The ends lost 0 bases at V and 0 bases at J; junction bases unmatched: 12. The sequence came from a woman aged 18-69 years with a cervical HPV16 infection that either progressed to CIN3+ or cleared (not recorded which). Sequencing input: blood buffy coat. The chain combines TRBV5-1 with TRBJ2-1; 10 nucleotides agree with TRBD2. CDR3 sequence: CASSLALASGGLSSYNEQFF. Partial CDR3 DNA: TGCGCCAGCAGCTTGGCCCTGGCTAGCGGGGGTCTGAGCTCCTACAATGAG. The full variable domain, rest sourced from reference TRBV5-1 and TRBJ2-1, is KAGVTQTPRYLIKTRGQQVTLSCSPISGHRSVSWYQQTPGQGLQFLFEYFSETQRNKGNFPGRFSGRQFSNSRSEMNVSTLELGDSALYLCASSLALASGGLSSYNEQFFGPGTRLTVL.